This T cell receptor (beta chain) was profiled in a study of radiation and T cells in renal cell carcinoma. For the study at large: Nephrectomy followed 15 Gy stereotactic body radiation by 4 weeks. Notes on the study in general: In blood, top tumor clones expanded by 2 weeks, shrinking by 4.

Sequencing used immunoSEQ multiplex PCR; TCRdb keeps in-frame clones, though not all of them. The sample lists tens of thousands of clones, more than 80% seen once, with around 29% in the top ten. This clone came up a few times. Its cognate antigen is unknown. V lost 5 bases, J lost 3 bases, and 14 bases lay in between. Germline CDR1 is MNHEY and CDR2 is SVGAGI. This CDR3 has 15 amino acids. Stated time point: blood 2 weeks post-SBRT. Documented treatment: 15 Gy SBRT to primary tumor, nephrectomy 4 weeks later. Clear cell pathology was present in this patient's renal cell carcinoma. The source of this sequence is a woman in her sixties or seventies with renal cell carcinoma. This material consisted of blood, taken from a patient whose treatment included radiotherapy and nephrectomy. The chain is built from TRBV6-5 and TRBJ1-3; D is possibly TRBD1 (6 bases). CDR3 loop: CASSIFGTLGNTIYF. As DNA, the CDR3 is TGTGCCAGCAGTATCTTCGGGACACTTGGAAACACCATATATTTT.